A single sample gave rise to the 32 T cell receptor beta chains below, sequenced in a study of technical replicates of blood from several donors. Assay used: immunoSEQ multiplex PCR; TCRdb lists only in-frame clones, some missing. The repertoire consists of 100,000 or so clones, with about 94% occurring once and the leading ten covering about 0.22%. Sequences were obtained from T cells isolated from PBMCs. These receptors were collected from a human donor in good health.

The chain uses TRBV21-1 and TRBJ1-4. TRBV21-1 represents a pseudogene. The CDR3 runs 14 residues. The CDR3 is CASSTGRRNEKLFF. The CDR3, as DNA: TGTGCCAGCAGCACCGGACGGAGGAATGAAAAACTGTTTTTT.

The chain links TRBV6-1 to TRBJ2-6, with TRBD1 identical over 11 bases. Germline V gene sequence: CDR1 MNHNS, CDR2 SASEGT. V was clipped by 6 bases and J by 7 bases; unmatched bases: 14. There are 18 residues in the CDR3. The CDR3: CASREPGQGEYRANVLTF. DNA of the CDR3: TGTGCCAGCAGGGAACCGGGACAGGGGGAATATCGCGCCAACGTCCTGACTTTC.

This chain connects TRBV6-5 to TRBJ2-7; TRBD2 matches 8 bases. Germline V gives CDR1 MNHEY, CDR2 SVGAGI. V was pared by 6 bases and J by 2 bases, with 3 bases of the junction left unmatched. The CDR3 runs to 13 residues. The CDR3 here is CASSLAGTYEQYF. The CDR3 region has the DNA TGTGCCAGCAGCTTAGCGGGGACCTACGAGCAGTACTTC.

The rearrangement joins TRBV10-2 to TRBJ2-3; D perhaps matches TRBD1 (6 bases). With 8 bases removed from V and 4 bases from J, the gap between germline ends came to 16 bases. The CDR3 runs 14 residues. Germline CDR1 is WSHSY and CDR2 is SAAADI. The CDR3, as DNA: TGCGCCAGCCGATCTACAGGGTTCGCAGATACGCAGTATTTT. It translates to CASRSTGFADTQYF.

The chain joins TRBV11-2 to TRBJ2-1, with D maybe TRBD2 (5 bases). There are 14 residues in the CDR3. CDR1 and CDR2 (germline): SGHAT, FQNNGV. V lost 0 bases, J lost 9 bases, and 12 bases lay in between. The CDR3 nucleotides read TGTGCCAGCAGCTTAGAATCCGGGGTGGCTGAGCAGTTCTTC. This encodes CASSLESGVAEQFF.

This chain joins TRBV5-6 and TRBJ2-1; tentative D call: TRBD2 (5 bases). This CDR3 spans 15 amino acids. Trimming cost V 2 bases and J 0 bases, with 9 bases left between them. Germline assignment: CDR1 SGHDT and CDR2 YYEEEE. DNA for the CDR3: TGTGCCAGCAGCTTTAGAGCGGCCTCCTACAATGAGCAGTTCTTC. Its translation is CASSFRAASYNEQFF.

The chain carries TRBV4-2 and TRBJ2-3; 7 nucleotides match TRBD1. Germline CDR1 is LGHNA and CDR2 is YNFKEQ. Trimming removed 5 bases from V and 4 bases from J; junction bases left unmatched: 12. This CDR3 has 16 residues. Here the CDR3 DNA reads TGTGCCAGCAGCTTCCAAACCGGGACAGTGGCAGATACGCAGTATTTT. The encoded protein is CASSFQTGTVADTQYF.

The J gene is TRBJ1-6, the V gene TRBV4-2, with D hard to call. The CDR3 is made up of 17 amino acids. CDR1 and CDR2 from the germline V gene are LGHNA and YNFKEQ. V was trimmed by 3 bases and J by 7 bases, leaving 19 bases between them. As DNA, the CDR3 is TGTGCCAGCAGCCAGGTCCAGGCAGGCCCTGAGAATTCACCCCTCCACTTT. It codes for CASSQVQAGPENSPLHF.

The chain couples TRBV13 to TRBJ1-2, with TRBD1 matching over 8 bases. CDR3 length: 15 residues. Losses at the gene ends were 5 bases for V and 8 bases for J; bases not matched to a gene: 13. Germline V gives CDR1 PRHDT, CDR2 FYEKMQ (reference sequence). The CDR3 DNA reads TGTGCCAGCAGCCAGGACAGGGAGAGATATGGGGGCTACACCTTC. As protein: CASSQDRERYGGYTF.

The chain employs TRBV15 and TRBJ1-1; D possibly corresponds to TRBD1 (6 bases). The CDR3 totals 19 residues. CDR1 is LNHNV, CDR2 YYDKDF, per germline (reference sequence). Trimming removed 5 bases at V and 1 base at J, with 26 bases between. The DNA of the CDR3 is TGTGCCACCAGCCCAATCGTATTTCGAACAGGGAGGGCGAACACTGAAGCTTTCTTT. It translates to CATSPIVFRTGRANTEAFF.

This clone was picked up one time. The J gene is TRBJ2-3, the V gene TRBV11-3; no reliable D call. Germline values: CDR1 SGHNT, CDR2 YENEEA. The V end lost 3 bases, the J end lost 2 bases, and 3 bases lay between the germline ends. This CDR3 is 12 amino acids long. The CDR3 DNA is TGTGCCAGCAGCTTCTTCACAGATACGCAGTATTTT. This sequence encodes CASSFFTDTQYF.

This chain uses TRBV5-3 with TRBJ1-2; 8 bases align to TRBD1. TRBV5-3 is an open reading frame whose function is uncertain. Germline trimming cut 7 bases from V and 6 bases from J; bases unmatched to any gene: 8. The CDR3 has 13 amino acids. The CDR3 is CARQGALGDGYTF. As DNA, the CDR3 is TGTGCCAGACAGGGGGCGCTGGGAGATGGCTACACCTTC.

The rearrangement uses TRBV5-1 and TRBJ1-1, with 7 bases fitting TRBD1. This CDR3 is built from 14 residues. V lost 2 bases to trimming and J lost 5 bases; unmatched junction nucleotides: 6. Looked up from germline, CDR1 is SGHRS and CDR2 is YFSETQ. For the CDR3, the DNA is TGCGCCAGCAGCTTAGACAGGGTAGAAACTGAAGCTTTCTTT. Translation: CASSLDRVETEAFF.

The genes are TRBV14 and TRBJ2-5; 9 nucleotides line up with TRBD2. Germline V gives CDR1 SGHDN, CDR2 FVKESK. The CDR3 is 16 amino acids. V shed 2 bases, J shed 4 bases, and the junction held 8 bases outside the gene matches. CDR3 protein: CASSQSWREGAETQYF. CDR3 nucleotides: TGTGCCAGCAGCCAAAGTTGGCGGGAGGGAGCAGAGACCCAGTACTTC.

This chain joins TRBV7-8 and TRBJ1-6; no firm D call. Germline-derived CDR1 and CDR2 are SGHVS and FQNEAQ. The CDR3 has 15 amino acids. Trimming cost V 4 bases and J 5 bases, with 12 bases left between them. CDR3 residues: CASSSGSRNNSPLHF. The CDR3 nucleotides read TGTGCCAGCAGCTCGGGGAGCCGGAATAATTCACCCCTCCACTTT. The full variable domain, completed using reference TRBV7-8 and TRBJ1-6, is GAGVSQSPRYKVAKRGQDVALRCDPISGHVSLFWYQQALGQGPEFLTYFQNEAQLDKSGLPSDRFFAERPEGSVSTLKIQRTQQEDSAVYLCASSSGSRNNSPLHFGNGTRLTVT.

This clone has just one count. The rearrangement uses TRBV11-2 and TRBJ2-7; TRBD2 aligns across 8 bases. CDR1 is SGHAT and CDR2 is FQNNGV in the germline V gene. V was clipped by 5 bases and J by 0 bases; unmatched bases: 6. The CDR3 consists of 15 residues. The CDR3 DNA follows: TGTGCCAGCAGCCCGTTAGCGGGGAGCTCCTACGAGCAGTACTTC. It codes for CASSPLAGSSYEQYF.

This CDR3 reads CSVGTVMGTGELFF. The CDR3 DNA is TGCAGCGTGGGGACAGTGATGGGCACCGGGGAGCTGTTTTTT. This chain links TRBV29-1 with TRBJ2-2, with 7 bases fitting TRBD1. CDR3 length: 14 amino acids. Losses at the gene ends were 6 bases for V and 4 bases for J; bases not matched to a gene: 8. Looked up from germline, CDR1 is SQVTM and CDR2 is ANQGSEA.

This chain uses TRBV7-9 with TRBJ1-1, with 7 bases fitting TRBD1. The CDR3 is 13 residues long. Trimming took 5 bases from V and 4 from J; bases not matched to a gene: 4. Germline V lookup: CDR1 SEHNR, CDR2 FQNEAQ (reference sequence). Here the CDR3 DNA reads TGTGCCAGCAGCACCCAGGGGGTCACTGAAGCTTTCTTT. This gives the protein CASSTQGVTEAFF.

The J gene is TRBJ2-1, the V gene TRBV7-9; 11 nucleotides line up with TRBD2. The CDR3 spans 16 residues. Per the germline V gene, CDR1 is SEHNR and CDR2 is FQNEAQ (reference sequence). Unmatched junction bases numbered 4, after V lost 1 base and J lost 5 bases. This CDR3 reads CASSLVLAGADNEQFF. The DNA of the CDR3 is TGTGCCAGCAGCTTAGTACTAGCGGGGGCCGACAATGAGCAGTTCTTC.

The V gene is TRBV6-5, the J gene TRBJ1-1, with D perhaps matching TRBD1 (5 bases). Germline V gene sequence: CDR1 MNHEY, CDR2 SVGAGI. The CDR3 runs 14 residues. The V and J ends lost 4 bases and 5 bases respectively, with 14 bases between them. CDR3 coding DNA: TGTGCCAGCAGTTCCCGGGGGGAGACAACTGAAGCTTTCTTT. Its protein is CASSSRGETTEAFF.

The genes are TRBV9 and TRBJ2-1; TRBD2 aligns across 9 bases. Germline loops: CDR1 SGDLS, CDR2 YYNGEE. Trimming at V came to 3 bases and at J to 6 bases, leaving 7 bases not matched to a gene. The CDR3 contains 15 residues. The CDR3 DNA sequence: TGTGCCAGCAGCGGAAGGACTAGCGAGGGCAATGAGCAGTTCTTC. Amino acids: CASSGRTSEGNEQFF. Complete variable domain (other parts from reference TRBV9 and TRBJ2-1): DSGVTQTPKHLITATGQRVTLRCSPRSGDLSVYWYQQSLDQGLQFLIQYYNGEERAKGNILERFSAQQFPDLHSELNLSSLELGDSALYFCASSGRTSEGNEQFFGPGTRLTVL.

This clone was counted a few times. This chain uses TRBV13 with TRBJ2-2; 7 nucleotides agree with TRBD1. Germline V lookup: CDR1 PRHDT, CDR2 FYEKMQ (reference sequence). After removal of 8 bases from V and 4 bases from J, the junction contained 13 bases not matched to a gene. CDR3 length: 16 amino acids. The chain's CDR3 is CASGLKGARVTGELFF. The CDR3 bases are TGTGCCAGCGGACTCAAGGGGGCGCGGGTCACCGGGGAGCTGTTTTTT.

The chain uses TRBV2 and TRBJ2-5, with TRBD1 matching over 7 bases. Trimming at V came to 5 bases and at J to 1 base, leaving 1 base not matched to a gene. The CDR3 covers 13 residues. In germline, CDR1 is SNHLY, CDR2 FYNNEI. The CDR3 DNA is TGTGCCAGCAGTTGGGACAGCCAAGAGACCCAGTACTTC. It specifies CASSWDSQETQYF.

There are a few counts of this clone. The chain links TRBV9 to TRBJ1-4; the match to TRBD1 covers 7 bases. CDR1 and CDR2 (germline): SGDLS, YYNGEE. With 7 bases clipped from V and 7 bases from J, the junction kept 7 bases outside the gene matches. The length of the CDR3 is 13 residues. In DNA form, the CDR3 reads TGTGCCAGCCACGGGACAGCAAGTGAAAAACTGTTTTTT. This codes for CASHGTASEKLFF. Complete variable domain (other parts from reference TRBV9 and TRBJ1-4): DSGVTQTPKHLITATGQRVTLRCSPRSGDLSVYWYQQSLDQGLQFLIQYYNGEERAKGNILERFSAQQFPDLHSELNLSSLELGDSALYFCASHGTASEKLFFGSGTQLSVL.

V usage is TRBV4-1 and J usage is TRBJ2-4, with a tentative D call TRBD1 (6 bases). Germline lookup yields CDR1 MGHRA and CDR2 YSYEKL. The V end lost 4 bases, the J end lost 6 bases, and 16 bases lay between the germline ends. The CDR3 sequence is 15 residues long. CDR3 in amino acids: CASSPASRGGNIQYF. CDR3 DNA: TGCGCCAGCAGCCCCGCTTCCAGGGGTGGAAACATTCAGTACTTC.

The chain employs TRBV7-9 and TRBJ1-6; 8 bases line up with TRBD1. This CDR3 spans 17 amino acids. Looked up from germline, CDR1 is SEHNR and CDR2 is FQNEAQ (reference sequence). The V segment lost 5 bases and the J segment 0 bases; nucleotides outside the gene matches: 6. The CDR3 region has the DNA TGTGCCAGCAGCGGGGACAGGCCGAGCTCCTATAATTCACCCCTCCACTTT. This codes for CASSGDRPSSYNSPLHF.

V usage is TRBV6-1 and J usage is TRBJ2-1; D uncertain. Germline assignment: CDR1 MNHNS and CDR2 SASEGT. V lost 3 bases and J 6 bases, leaving 3 bases between the germline ends. CDR3 length equals 11 residues. The CDR3 region is CASSDFNEQFF. The CDR3, as DNA: TGTGCCAGCAGTGACTTCAATGAGCAGTTCTTC.

This chain links TRBV6-5 with TRBJ2-7, with D tentatively TRBD2 (6 bases). The germline V and J ends were trimmed by 6 bases and 1 base, with 13 bases remaining between them. CDR1 MNHEY and CDR2 SVGAGI come from the germline V gene. This CDR3 has 14 amino acids. The CDR3 region is CASSPGTGSYEQYF. CDR3 DNA: TGTGCCAGCAGCCCCGGGACTGGTTCCTACGAGCAGTACTTC.

The rearrangement uses TRBV5-6 and TRBJ2-7, with 11 bases matching TRBD1. Germline lookup yields CDR1 SGHDT and CDR2 YYEEEE. The CDR3 is 16 residues long. With 3 bases clipped from V and 1 base from J, the junction kept 6 bases outside the gene matches. The CDR3 spells CASSSGDRGSSYEQYF. CDR3 DNA sequence: TGTGCCAGCAGCTCGGGGGACAGGGGGAGTTCCTACGAGCAGTACTTC.

CDR3 bases: TGCGCCAGCAGCGTCAGGGCTGTCGAGCAGTACTTC. This translates into CASSVRAVEQYF. The chain combines TRBV10-2 with TRBJ2-7; possibly TRBD1 for D (5 bases). The V end lost 6 bases, the J end lost 6 bases, and 12 bases lay between the germline ends. The CDR3 contains 12 residues. Germline CDR1 reads WSHSY; CDR2 reads SAAADI.

V usage is TRBV6-6 and J usage is TRBJ1-1; D is unresolved. CDR1 is MNHNY and CDR2 is SVGAGI in the germline V gene (reference sequence). Trimming stripped 4 bases from V and 0 bases from J, with 6 bases between. The CDR3 has 13 residues. DNA of the CDR3: TGTGCCAGCAGTTTCGCGATGAACACTGAAGCTTTCTTT. This sequence encodes CASSFAMNTEAFF.

V is TRBV14 and J is TRBJ1-1; 9 bases are a match to TRBD1. Trimming took 3 bases from V and 5 from J; bases not matched to a gene: 7. Per germline, CDR1 SGHDN and CDR2 FVKESK. The CDR3 has 15 amino acids. CDR3 sequence (DNA): TGTGCCAGCAGCCAGACAGGGGGAAAGAAAACTGAAGCTTTCTTT. Translation gives CASSQTGGKKTEAFF.